Following are 7 T cell receptor beta chains from one sample sequenced in a study of regulatory T cells in long-lasting Graves disease listed by TCRdb under 2021. The method behind the library was multiplex PCR. TCRdb lists the instrument as Illumina HiSeq 4000. CDR3 regions were amplified by Arm-PCR with iRepertoire HTBI primers to construct TCR beta libraries. Through fastp at Q25 and MiXCR, TCRdb rebuilt clones from the public reads, retaining in-frame beta chains. When rows share a CDR3 protein, they turn into one entry using the most common DNA and genes. This sample lists hundreds of thousands of distinct CDR3 sequences; 16% were detected once. The biggest ten clones account for around a sixth of the sample. The time point label, as the study defines it: newly diagnosed GD, antithyroid drugs for less than 3 months. RNA was extracted from PBMCs in TRIzol for both TCR sequencing and RNA sequencing.

The same data also contributed to another study, on T cells in Graves' hyperthyroidism and ophthalmopathy.

This specimen was peripheral blood mononuclear cells (PBMCs), taken at new diagnosis, from a patient treated with antithyroid drugs. These receptors originate from a woman between 25 and 40 years old with Graves disease. Donor details come from another sample of the same person, matched by shared clones.

The sample holds many counts of this clonotype. J is TRBJ1-2 and V is TRBV14; D might be TRBD1 (5 bases). Looked up from germline, CDR1 is SGHDN and CDR2 is FVKESK. This CDR3 comprises 14 residues. Trimming left V 1 base short and J 4 bases short, with 10 bases between. The CDR3 loop is CASSQGSGSYGYTF. CDR3 nucleotide sequence: TGTGCCAGCAGCCAAGGGTCAGGGAGCTATGGCTACACCTTC.

At least ten counts were recorded for this clonotype. As DNA, the CDR3 is TGTGCCTGGAGCGAAGGGGTCGTGGGTAGTTACGAGCAGTACTTC. Translation: CAWSEGVVGSYEQYF. The chain couples TRBV30 to TRBJ2-7, with a weak D call TRBD1 (5 bases). The CDR3 is 15 amino acids. The V end lost 3 bases, the J end lost 4 bases, and 19 bases lay between the germline ends. Looked up from germline, CDR1 is GTSNPN and CDR2 is SVGIG (reference sequence). The full variable domain, rest sourced from reference TRBV30 and TRBJ2-7, is SQTIHQWPATLVQPVGSPLSLECTVEGTSNPNLYWYRQAAGRGLQLLFYSVGIGQISSEVPQNLSASRPQDRQFILSSKKLLLSDSGFYLCAWSEGVVGSYEQYFGPGTRLTVT.

This clonotype was seen at least ten times. V and J are TRBV7-2 and TRBJ2-1; D gene ambiguous. The CDR3 runs 13 residues. V gave up 2 bases and J gave up 14 bases, with 16 bases separating them. Germline V CDR1 and CDR2: SGHTA, FQGNSA. CDR3 nucleotides: TGTGCCAGCAGCTTAAGTGGGCGATCAGATGAGTTCTTC. Protein: CASSLSGRSDEFF.

This chain connects TRBV20-1 to TRBJ2-7; 9 nucleotides line up with TRBD1. Germline V gene data show CDR1 as DFQATT and CDR2 as SNEGSKA (reference sequence). Losses at the gene ends were 1 base for V and 8 bases for J; bases not matched to a gene: 6. The CDR3 contains 13 residues. CDR3 DNA: TGCAGTGCTAGAGGATGGACAGGGGATCAGCAGTACTTC. Translating gives CSARGWTGDQQYF.

The rearrangement joins TRBV7-2 to TRBJ2-5, with 7 bases fitting TRBD2. CDR1 and CDR2 from the germline V gene are SGHTA and FQGNSA. Trimming took 5 bases from V and 13 from J; bases not matched to a gene: 19. This CDR3 spans 15 amino acids. CDR3 nucleotides: TGTGCCAGCAGCCAGTCCCCCGGCGCGGGAGAGGCCCCGTACTTC. Translated, it gives CASSQSPGAGEAPYF. The whole variable domain, remainder taken from reference TRBV7-2 and TRBJ2-5, is GAGVSQSPSNKVTEKGKDVELRCDPISGHTALYWYRQSLGQGLEFLIYFQGNSAPDKSGLPSDRFSAERTGGSVSTLTIQRTQQEDSAVYLCASSQSPGAGEAPYFGPGTRLLVL.

This clonotype was picked up many times. CDR3 residues: CASRLGQLRNTEAFF. Written as DNA, the CDR3 is TGTGCCAGCAGATTAGGACAGCTCAGAAACACTGAAGCTTTCTTT. This chain joins TRBV28 and TRBJ1-1; TRBD1 might be the D (6 bases). Per germline, CDR1 MDHEN and CDR2 SYDVKM. V shed 6 bases and J shed 2 bases, with 16 bases lying between them. The CDR3 sequence is 15 residues long.

The table lists this clonotype with a few counts. The chain is built from TRBV9 and TRBJ2-7; TRBD2 matches 14 bases. The CDR3 runs to 14 residues. Losses at the gene ends were 8 bases for V and 7 bases for J; bases not matched to a gene: 8. CDR1 is SGDLS and CDR2 is YYNGEE in the germline V gene. The CDR3 DNA follows: TGTGCCAGTTCGACTAGCGGGAGGGCCTCAGAGCAGTACTTC. Its translation: CASSTSGRASEQYF.